This T cell receptor (beta chain) emerged from a study of blood T cells in healthy people across ages. Study as a whole: Template switching captured about one barcoded beta molecule per two T cells. Study-wide points: Conclusively comparing naive with antigen-experienced cells was impossible with unsorted PBMCs.

A sample-barcoded 5' primer and a J-beta primer mix were used in a second PCR of about 7 to 12 cycles. In TCRdb, the 5' RACE reads were re-called with MiXCR into one record per CDR3 protein. Among approximately 320,000 distinct CDR3 sequences listed, less than 30% were seen once. In germline, CDR1 is LGHDT, CDR2 YNNKEL (reference sequence). The CDR3 spans 17 residues. The V end lost 0 bases, the J end lost 0 bases, and 13 bases lay between the germline ends. Collection of 8.5 to 10 milliliters of peripheral blood was performed for each donor. The authors extracted at least 5 micrograms of total RNA per sample. Notes on this clonotype: The antigen remains unidentified.

This TCR was recovered from a woman aged 70-85 years in good health. The sample was blood. This chain uses TRBV3-1 with TRBJ2-3; possibly TRBD1 for D (5 bases). The CDR3 nucleotides read TGTGCCAGCAGCCAAGATCCGGCAGGGTCCAGCACAGATACGCAGTATTTT. Encoded protein: CASSQDPAGSSTDTQYF.